A selection of T cell receptor beta chains follows, all from one sample in a study of identical twins. TCRdb fed the 5' RACE reads into MiXCR, producing one record per CDR3 protein. The table has 350,000 to 450,000 distinct CDR3 sequences, less than 20% seen once. Sequenced input: naive T cells sorted from blood. The receptors stem from a man in his fifties in good health. CDR3s include the opening cysteine and the closing phenylalanine or tryptophan. Fields, in order: D gene, clone size, V gene, J gene, CDR3 protein, CDR3 DNA. D genes are given only for firm matches. Some rows mark clone size as missing; the rest say once, few, many or name a class of expanded clone.

>-|many|TRBV20-1|TRBJ1-5
CSAPAGGVGQPQHF
TGCAGTGCTCCTGCCGGAGGGGTTGGTCAGCCCCAGCATTTT
>-|-|TRBV3-1|TRBJ2-7
CASSQAGRLREQYF
TGTGCCAGCAGCCAAGCAGGTCGGCTACGGGAGCAGTACTTC
>-|many|TRBV4-1|TRBJ2-7
CASSPSSAGSYEQYF
TGCGCCAGCAGCCCCAGCAGTGCAGGCTCCTACGAGCAGTACTTC
>-|few|TRBV29-1|TRBJ1-4
CSVEGGANEKLFF
TGCAGCGTTGAAGGGGGTGCTAATGAAAAACTGTTTTTT
>TRBD2|many|TRBV12-3/TRBV12-4|TRBJ2-1
CASRSGLAGYNEQFF
TGTGCCAGCAGGTCGGGACTAGCGGGCTACAATGAGCAGTTCTTC
>TRBD2|few|TRBV13|TRBJ2-1
CASSLSAGAGNEQFF
TGTGCCAGCAGCTTATCAGCGGGAGCGGGGAATGAGCAGTTCTTC
>-|many|TRBV5-1|TRBJ1-3
CASSLRTDGNTIYF
TGCGCCAGCAGCCTAAGGACGGATGGAAACACCATATATTTT
>-|-|TRBV5-5|TRBJ2-7
CASSLVVEAETRSYEQYF
TGTGCCAGCAGCTTGGTAGTGGAGGCGGAAACTCGCTCCTACGAGCAGTACTTC
>TRBD1|few|TRBV5-1|TRBJ1-2
CASSAGQGFYGYTF
TGCGCCAGCAGCGCGGGACAGGGCTTCTATGGCTACACCTTC
>TRBD1|-|TRBV7-2|TRBJ2-7
CASSLAQPGTGGSEQYF
TGTGCCAGCAGCTTAGCGCAGCCCGGGACAGGGGGCAGCGAGCAGTACTTC
>-|many|TRBV20-1|TRBJ2-5
CSARVGSGIQETQYF
TGCAGTGCTAGGGTGGGGAGTGGGATCCAAGAGACCCAGTACTTC
>TRBD1|few|TRBV5-1|TRBJ2-7
CASSPRQGATFVEQYF
TGCGCCAGCAGCCCGCGACAGGGGGCCACCTTTGTCGAGCAGTACTTC
>TRBD1|many|TRBV9|TRBJ2-1
CASSISGQAYNEQFF
TGTGCCAGCAGCATCTCGGGACAGGCCTACAATGAGCAGTTCTTC
>-|few|TRBV11-2|TRBJ1-2
CASSLVLSAAGSNYGYTF
TGTGCCAGCAGCTTAGTACTTTCGGCCGCGGGGTCTAACTATGGCTACACCTTC
>-|few|TRBV12-3/TRBV12-4|TRBJ2-4
CASSFRVNIQYF
TGTGCCAGCAGTTTCCGGGTTAACATTCAGTACTTC
>-|-|TRBV12-3/TRBV12-4|TRBJ1-1
CASSPLTRNTEAFF
TGTGCCAGCAGCCCTTTAACCAGAAACACTGAAGCTTTCTTT
>TRBD1|many|TRBV5-8|TRBJ1-1
CASSRRTGNTEAFF
TGTGCCAGCAGCCGCAGGACAGGGAACACTGAAGCTTTCTTT
>TRBD2|-|TRBV14|TRBJ2-7
CASSQAFGRASGSYEQYF
TGTGCCAGCAGCCAAGCCTTCGGGAGGGCCTCAGGCTCCTACGAGCAGTACTTC
>-|-|TRBV20-1|TRBJ2-1
CSARGEGSYNEQFF
TGCAGTGCTAGAGGAGAAGGATCCTACAATGAGCAGTTCTTC
>TRBD2|-|TRBV9|TRBJ2-1
CASSPRTSGNEQFF
TGTGCCAGCAGCCCTCGGACTAGCGGGAATGAGCAGTTCTTC
>TRBD2|-|TRBV27|TRBJ2-1
CASSPSGRAYNEQFF
TGTGCCAGCAGTCCTAGCGGGAGGGCCTACAATGAGCAGTTCTTC
>-|few|TRBV15|TRBJ2-2
CATSRDPVNTGELFF
TGTGCCACCAGCAGAGACCCGGTGAACACCGGGGAGCTGTTTTTT
>TRBD2|many|TRBV28|TRBJ2-7
CASRGLAHEQYF
TGTGCCAGCAGAGGACTAGCCCACGAGCAGTACTTC
>-|-|TRBV5-4|TRBJ1-1
CASRRDTVNTEAFF
TGTGCCAGCAGGCGGGACACGGTGAACACTGAAGCTTTCTTT
>-|-|TRBV7-3|TRBJ2-1
CASSLTLRGAETYNEQFF
TGTGCCAGCAGTTTAACCCTCCGAGGGGCGGAGACATACAATGAGCAGTTCTTC
>-|-|TRBV18|TRBJ2-7
CASSPVRTPAYEQYF
TGTGCCAGCTCACCAGTTCGGACTCCCGCCTACGAGCAGTACTTC
>-|-|TRBV12-3/TRBV12-4|TRBJ1-4
CASSLWGASNEKLFF
TGTGCCAGCAGTTTATGGGGGGCCTCTAATGAAAAACTGTTTTTT
>-|-|TRBV2|TRBJ2-1
CASMEIRQYNEQFF
TGTGCCAGCATGGAGATCCGACAGTACAATGAGCAGTTCTTC
>TRBD2|many|TRBV5-6|TRBJ2-1
CASSPRDSTPGGTSEQFF
TGTGCCAGCAGCCCACGGGACTCCACTCCGGGGGGAACTAGTGAGCAGTTCTTC
>-|few|TRBV9|TRBJ2-5
CASSRLPTRGETQYF
TGTGCCAGCAGCAGACTCCCGACCCGGGGAGAGACCCAGTACTTC
>-|-|TRBV15|TRBJ1-5
CATSRDGGPNQPQHF
TGTGCCACCAGCAGAGATGGTGGACCCAATCAGCCCCAGCATTTT
>-|few|TRBV4-1|TRBJ2-3
CASSQGGRTSTDTQYF
TGCGCCAGCAGCCAAGGAGGCAGGACGAGCACAGATACGCAGTATTTT
>-|-|TRBV20-1|TRBJ1-1
CSVLRTPGLMNTEAFF
TGCAGTGTCCTGAGAACCCCAGGACTAATGAACACTGAAGCTTTCTTT
>TRBD1|many|TRBV30|TRBJ1-6
CAATGGGSPLHF
TGTGCCGCAACAGGGGGCGGCTCACCCCTCCACTTT
>-|many|TRBV29-1|TRBJ1-4
CSVMEPAPNEKLFF
TGCAGCGTTATGGAGCCAGCTCCGAATGAAAAACTGTTTTTT
>TRBD2|many|TRBV20-1|TRBJ2-7
CSAIAPSGFGHYEQYF
TGCAGTGCTATCGCCCCTAGCGGGTTTGGACACTACGAGCAGTACTTC
>TRBD2|few|TRBV29-1|TRBJ2-3
CSVTADSGRRTDTQYF
TGCAGCGTTACTGCGGATAGCGGGAGACGCACAGATACGCAGTATTTT
>-|-|TRBV6-2/TRBV6-3|TRBJ2-1
CASSYSMSGGLRFF
TGTGCCAGCAGTTACTCGATGTCCGGGGGTCTACGGTTCTTC
>-|many|TRBV6-6|TRBJ2-1
CASKFSKNNEQFF
TGTGCCAGCAAGTTCAGTAAAAACAATGAGCAGTTCTTC
>-|-|TRBV5-1|TRBJ2-5
CASSPTDIWETQYF
TGCGCCAGCAGCCCCACCGATATTTGGGAGACCCAGTACTTC
>TRBD1|-|TRBV28|TRBJ2-3
CASSPTGERATDTQYF
TGTGCCAGCAGTCCCACAGGGGAAAGGGCCACAGATACGCAGTATTTT
>-|many|TRBV25-1|TRBJ1-6
CASSEDPRTGRPLHF
TGTGCCAGCAGTGAAGATCCCAGGACGGGTCGACCCCTCCACTTT
>TRBD2|-|TRBV9|TRBJ2-1
CASSVAGRGVPFTDEQFF
TGTGCCAGCAGCGTAGCCGGACGGGGGGTTCCCTTTACGGATGAGCAGTTCTTC
>TRBD2|-|TRBV12-3/TRBV12-4|TRBJ2-3
CASSLTSGSRTDTQYF
TGTGCCAGCAGTTTGACTAGCGGGAGTCGGACAGATACGCAGTATTTT
>TRBD2|few|TRBV12-3/TRBV12-4|TRBJ2-7
CASSSPPGTSSYEQYF
TGTGCCAGCAGTTCCCCCCCCGGGACTAGCTCCTACGAGCAGTACTTC
>-|many|TRBV15|TRBJ1-2
CATSRDGRDSDTF
TGTGCCACCAGCAGAGACGGCCGCGATAGTGACACCTTC
>TRBD1|many|TRBV20-1|TRBJ2-3
CSAAGQGSTDTQYF
TGCAGTGCTGCTGGACAGGGCAGCACAGATACGCAGTATTTT
>-|many|TRBV12-3/TRBV12-4|TRBJ1-2
CASSFDSNYGYTF
TGTGCCAGCAGTTTCGACAGCAACTATGGCTACACCTTC